What follows are 16 T cell receptor beta chains derived from one specimen sequenced in a study of T cells in Graves' hyperthyroidism and ophthalmopathy (dated by TCRdb to about 2019). To prepare the library, multiplex PCR was applied. Instrument on record: Illumina HiSeq 2000. The TCR beta CDR3 regions were amplified from the RNA transcripts. The TCR CDR3 was subjected to a first round of RT-PCR using the HTBI primer set and the Qiagen OneStep RT-PCR kit. TCRdb trimmed the raw reads at Q25, called clones with MiXCR and kept productive beta chains. For every CDR3 protein sequence, its rows merge into one entry that carries the most common genes and DNA. Here the sample has fewer than 40,000 distinct CDR3 sequences; about 52% occur a single time. 25% of the sample goes to the ten largest clones. Sequenced: blood. The receptors come from a woman in her thirties or forties with Graves' ophthalmopathy.

This clonotype occurred many times. The chain uses TRBV6-5 and TRBJ1-2, with D tentatively TRBD1 (6 bases). Trimming removed 0 bases from V and 6 bases from J, with 11 bases in between. Germline CDR1 reads MNHEY; CDR2 reads SVGAGI. This CDR3 comprises 14 residues. CDR3 DNA sequence: TGTGCCAGCAGTTACTCGGGGGGCTTTGATGGCTACACCTTC. Amino acids: CASSYSGGFDGYTF.

V gene TRBV9 combines with J gene TRBJ2-1; the D gene could be TRBD1 or TRBD2 (5 bases each). Trimming shortened V by 3 bases and J by 6 bases, and 13 bases separated the two germline ends. Germline CDR1 SGDLS, CDR2 YYNGEE. The CDR3 has 14 residues. The CDR3 is CASSARVRGNEQFF. The CDR3 DNA reads as TGTGCCAGCAGCGCGAGAGTGAGGGGCAATGAGCAGTTCTTC.

The J gene is TRBJ1-4, the V gene TRBV5-1, with D possibly matching TRBD1 (6 bases). The germline V gene has CDR1 SGHRS and CDR2 YFSETQ. CDR3 length: 13 residues. Trimming took off 5 bases at V and 7 bases at J, with 12 bases between the two ends. This CDR3 reads CASSEQGGEKLFF. The CDR3 DNA reads TGCGCCAGCAGTGAACAGGGAGGTGAAAAACTGTTTTTT.

V gene TRBV7-9 combines with J gene TRBJ2-5; D is unresolved. Looked up from germline, CDR1 is SEHNR and CDR2 is FQNEAQ (reference sequence). The ends were cut back, 1 base at V and 9 bases at J, with 9 bases in the middle. The CDR3 loop spans 12 amino acids. The CDR3 loop reads CASSLDNQPQYF. In DNA, the CDR3 is TGTGCCAGCAGCTTAGACAATCAGCCCCAGTACTTC.

V is TRBV7-2 and J is TRBJ2-5, with a possible D match to TRBD2 (5 bases). The CDR3 sequence is 13 residues long. The germline V and J ends were trimmed by 6 bases and 3 bases, with 11 bases remaining between them. The germline gives CDR1 SGHTA, CDR2 FQGNSA. The CDR3 is CASSPGEEETQYF. In DNA form, the CDR3 reads TGTGCCAGCAGTCCCGGGGAAGAAGAGACCCAGTACTTC.

The chain employs TRBV7-4 and TRBJ2-2; a possible D gene is TRBD1 (6 bases). Trimming stripped 4 bases from V and 5 bases from J, with 8 bases between. Germline CDR1 SGHVT, CDR2 SQSDAQ. CDR3 length: 13 amino acids. CDR3 nucleotide sequence: TGTGCCAGCAGCTCAGGGGCTACCGGGGAGCTGTTTTTT. It specifies CASSSGATGELFF.

This clonotype was observed once. A much more abundant neighbour one base away suggests this may be a read error. J is TRBJ1-1 and V is TRBV28; D perhaps matches TRBD1 (5 bases). In germline, CDR1 is MDHEN, CDR2 SYDVKM. CDR3 length equals 15 residues. CDR3 coding DNA: TGTGCCCGCAGTTTAGACGGCAGGGCCAACACTGAAGCTTTCTTT. Its protein product is CARSLDGRANTEAFF.

The chain recombines TRBV7-2 with TRBJ2-3, with 9 bases fitting TRBD1. CDR1 is SGHTA and CDR2 is FQGNSA in the germline V gene. The V gene end was trimmed by 4 bases and the J gene end by 6 bases; junction bases not matched to a gene: 11. The CDR3 spans 16 residues. The CDR3 DNA follows: TGTGCCAGCAGCTCGTGGACAGGGGAGACGGGGGATACGCAGTATTTT. It codes for CASSSWTGETGDTQYF.

This clonotype has at least ten counts. The chain has TRBV20-1 and TRBJ1-1; perhaps TRBD1 as D (6 bases). V lost 3 bases to trimming and J lost 4 bases, with 18 bases between them. CDR1 is DFQATT and CDR2 is SNEGSKA in the germline V gene (reference sequence). The CDR3 has 15 amino acids. The CDR3 DNA is TGCAGTGCTAGGGGGACGGACAGCTGGGTCACTGAAGCTTTCTTT. The encoded protein is CSARGTDSWVTEAFF.

Details on this clonotype: A single base separates this from a much larger clone, so it may be a read error. The rearrangement uses TRBV4-3 and TRBJ1-3, with D possibly TRBD1 on 6 matching bases. Germline V gene sequence: CDR1 LGHNA, CDR2 YSLEER. The CDR3 loop spans 18 amino acids. The CDR3 protein is CASSQVINRVGSANTIYF. Written as DNA, the CDR3 is TGCGCCAGCAGCCAAGTCATCAACAGGGTGGGCTCTGCAAACACCATATATTTT.

V usage is TRBV7-9 and J usage is TRBJ2-5; 8 bases match TRBD1. J was trimmed by 5 bases and V by 1 base; bases with no gene match: 3. This CDR3 is built from 14 residues. From germline, CDR1 is SEHNR and CDR2 FQNEAQ (reference sequence). The CDR3 region is CASSLGRTGETQYF. Written as DNA, the CDR3 is TGTGCCAGCAGCTTAGGTCGGACAGGGGAGACCCAGTACTTC.

About this clonotype: Sequence at one end of the junction differs from germline and may be a read error. The CDR3 reads CASSQGGPGVCGYTF. The CDR3 DNA sequence: TGCGCCAGCAGCCAAGGTGGTCCAGGGGTGTGTGGCTACACCTTC. This chain connects TRBV7-2 to TRBJ1-2; a weak D match, TRBD1 (6 bases). CDR1 is SGHTA and CDR2 is FQGNSA in the germline V gene. This CDR3 has 15 amino acids.

Worth noting for this clonotype: The CDR3 does not close with the conserved phenylalanine or tryptophan, likely indicating a read error. This chain joins TRBV5-1 and TRBJ1-2, with D possibly being TRBD1 (6 bases). Germline V CDR1 and CDR2: SGHRS, YFSETQ. The CDR3 consists of 15 residues. This CDR3 is CASSLGTDRNYRYTL. In DNA, the CDR3 is TGCGCCAGCAGCTTGGGGACAGACCGTAACTATCGCTACACCCTC.

The V gene is TRBV2, the J gene TRBJ1-2; the D gene is possibly TRBD1 (5 bases). The CDR3 covers 13 residues. Germline values: CDR1 SNHLY, CDR2 FYNNEI. The germline V and J ends were trimmed by 4 bases and 7 bases, with 13 bases remaining between them. CDR3 sequence: CASSVRTLLGYTF. The CDR3 coding sequence is TGTGCCAGCAGTGTCCGGACACTCCTTGGCTACACCTTC. Complete variable domain (other parts from reference TRBV2 and TRBJ1-2): EPEVTQTPSHQVTQMGQEVILRCVPISNHLYFYWYRQILGQKVEFLVSFYNNEISEKSEIFDDQFSVERPDGSNFTLKIRSTKLEDSAMYFCASSVRTLLGYTFGSGTRLTVV.

As for this clonotype: In this CDR3 the conserved last residue, phenylalanine or tryptophan, is missing, so a read error is likely. The DNA is omitted, as the CDR3 cannot be located on it reliably, and the CDR3 follows TCRdb's listing. The rearrangement links TRBV11-3 to TRBJ2-2. The CDR3 is 8 residues long, ends included. Germline lookup yields CDR1 SGHNT and CDR2 YENEEA. The CDR3 reads CASSLKVT.

As concerns this clonotype: Because the CDR3 is missing its conserved closing phenylalanine or tryptophan, this is likely a read error. The V and J genes are TRBV3-1 and TRBJ2-5, with D possibly TRBD2 on 6 matching bases. Germline CDR1 reads LGHDT; CDR2 reads YNNKEL (reference sequence). V was trimmed by 0 bases and J by 5 bases, leaving 13 bases between them. This CDR3 has 15 amino acids. CDR3 protein: CASSQELGEEETQYS. The CDR3 bases are TGTGCCAGCAGCCAAGAACTGGGGGAGGAGGAGACCCAGTACTCC.